The 7 T cell receptor beta chains below all came from one sample that was sequenced in a study of blood T cell repertoires in COVID-19. Here immunoSEQ multiplex PCR was the method, and the copy in TCRdb shows in-frame clones only, minus some. The sample yields tens of thousands of clones, approximately 90% seen once. The source material was peripheral blood. All receptors derive from a man between 70 and 80 years old with acute or convalescent COVID-19.

The chain carries TRBV19 and TRBJ2-2; D is ambiguous. Germline assignment: CDR1 LNHDA and CDR2 SQIVND (reference sequence). Trimming stripped 5 bases from V and 0 bases from J, with 10 bases between. This CDR3 comprises 15 residues. Written as DNA, the CDR3 is TGTGCCAGTAGTCGGCAGGCCGCGAACACCGGGGAGCTGTTTTTT. Translating gives CASSRQAANTGELFF.

The chain combines TRBV27 with TRBJ2-7, with 10 positions matching TRBD1. V dropped 6 bases and J dropped 4; count of bases not matched to a gene: 6. This CDR3 region has 14 residues. The germline V gene encodes CDR1 MNHEY and CDR2 SMNVEV (reference sequence). CDR3 nucleotides: TGTGCCAGCAGCCCCGGGACAGGGGAATACGAGCAGTACTTC. Translation gives CASSPGTGEYEQYF.

This sequence joins TRBV7-9 and TRBJ1-1; TRBD1 matches at 7 bases. J was trimmed by 8 bases and V by 5 bases; bases with no gene match: 8. This CDR3 is 13 amino acids long. Germline CDR1 is SEHNR and CDR2 is FQNEAQ (reference sequence). CDR3 sequence (DNA): TGTGCCAGCAGCCCCCGGACAGGACAAGAAGCTTTCTTT. The encoded protein is CASSPRTGQEAFF.

The V call is TRBV9, the J call TRBJ2-1; weak D call: TRBD2 (7 bases). V gave up 3 bases and J gave up 4 bases, with 17 bases separating them. The CDR3 spans 16 residues. Germline assignment: CDR1 SGDLS and CDR2 YYNGEE. The CDR3 sequence: CASSAGDYLGYNEQFF. The CDR3 DNA reads as TGTGCCAGCAGCGCAGGGGACTACCTGGGGTACAATGAGCAGTTCTTC.

This clone came up a few times. The chain recombines TRBV29-1 with TRBJ2-3; D perhaps matches TRBD2 (6 bases). Germline CDR1 SQVTM, CDR2 ANQGSEA. There are 13 residues in the CDR3. V lost 4 bases and J 0 bases, leaving 8 bases between the germline ends. The CDR3 loop reads CSVGRASTDTQYF. The CDR3, as DNA: TGCAGCGTTGGGAGGGCTAGCACAGATACGCAGTATTTT.

The rearrangement links TRBV28 to TRBJ1-3; TRBD1 agrees at 8 bases. J lost 1 base, V lost 6 bases, and 2 bases had no gene match. Per germline, CDR1 MDHEN and CDR2 SYDVKM. This CDR3 contains 14 residues. CDR3 protein: CASRTGGSGNTIYF. The CDR3 nucleotides read TGTGCCAGCAGAACAGGGGGATCTGGAAACACCATATATTTT.

V and J are TRBV19 and TRBJ2-7; TRBD1 aligns across 10 bases. V lost 5 bases to trimming and J lost 3 bases; unmatched junction nucleotides: 16. The CDR3 contains 18 residues. Germline V gene data show CDR1 as LNHDA and CDR2 as SQIVND (reference sequence). Written as DNA, the CDR3 is TGTGCCAGTAGTTCTACCGGCCGGGACAGGGGAAATGTCTACGAGCAGTACTTC. Translating it yields CASSSTGRDRGNVYEQYF.